Listed below are T cell receptor beta chains from one sample, sequenced in a study of T cells in Graves' hyperthyroidism and ophthalmopathy. Each CDR3 protein is one row after TCRdb ran MiXCR on the multiplex PCR reads. The sample includes a few hundred thousand distinct CDR3 sequences, around 43% of them seen just once. Sequencing was carried out using peripheral blood or thyroid tissue (not recorded which). All receptors come from an adult woman with Graves' disease, either hyperthyroidism or ophthalmopathy (not recorded which). Each CDR3 is given with its conserved first and last residue. The D gene is left open where the match is weak. Expanded clones get a size class; other rows say once, few or many, or leave the size out.

CDR3aa | CDR3nt | abundance | v_gene | len | d_gene | j_gene
CASSLKTSGTYEQYF | TGTGCCAGCAGCTTGAAGACTAGCGGAACCTACGAGCAGTACTTC | NA | TRBV7-9 | 15 | TRBD2 | TRBJ2-7
CASSSQGVDEQYF | TGTGCCAGCAGCTCACAGGGAGTCGACGAGCAGTACTTC | few | TRBV7-6 | 13 | NA | TRBJ2-7
CASSVQGSGQPQHF | TGTGCCAGCAGCGTACAGGGTTCCGGGCAGCCCCAGCATTTT | many | TRBV9 | 14 | NA | TRBJ1-5
CASTRTGDGYTF | TGTGCCAGCACCCGGACAGGGGATGGCTACACCTTC | NA | TRBV6-5 | 12 | TRBD1 | TRBJ1-2
CASSLNRPGYTF | TGTGCCAGCAGTTTGAATCGGCCTGGCTACACCTTC | NA | TRBV12-3/TRBV12-4 | 12 | NA | TRBJ1-2
CSAPRDRGRGEQYF | TGCAGTGCCCCAAGGGACAGGGGTCGAGGCGAGCAGTACTTC | NA | TRBV20-1 | 14 | TRBD1 | TRBJ2-7
CASSPARGQGASGANVLTF | TGTGCCAGCTCACCAGCTAGGGGACAGGGGGCGTCAGGGGCCAACGTCCTGACTTTC | few | TRBV9 | 19 | TRBD1 | TRBJ2-6
CASRSGQIYEQYF | TGTGCCAGCAGATCGGGACAGATCTACGAGCAGTACTTC | many | TRBV2 | 13 | TRBD1 | TRBJ2-7
CASSPDPKHGKLFF | TGTGCCAGCAGCCCGGATCCCAAACACGGAAAACTGTTTTTT | many | TRBV13 | 14 | NA | TRBJ1-4
CATSDSWSENTIYF | TGTGCCACCAGTGATTCATGGTCCGAGAACACCATATATTTT | NA | TRBV24-1 | 14 | NA | TRBJ1-3
CAISEKAGGLLPYEQYF | TGTGCCATCAGTGAAAAAGCGGGAGGACTTCTCCCCTACGAGCAGTACTTC | few | TRBV10-3 | 17 | TRBD2 | TRBJ2-7
CASRSQGQETQYF | TGCGCCAGCAGATCACAGGGGCAAGAGACCCAGTACTTC | many | TRBV5-1 | 13 | TRBD1 | TRBJ2-5
CSGMGQPNTEAFF | TGCAGCGGGATGGGACAGCCGAACACTGAAGCTTTCTTT | NA | TRBV29-1 | 13 | TRBD1 | TRBJ1-1
CAISESGQTYEQYF | TGTGCCATCAGTGAGTCGGGACAGACCTACGAGCAGTACTTC | many | TRBV10-3 | 14 | TRBD1 | TRBJ2-7
CASSLRLAGELFF | TGTGCCAGCAGCTTACGGTTAGCCGGGGAGCTGTTTTTT | NA | TRBV5-4 | 13 | NA | TRBJ2-2
CASSLARVNTEAFF | TGCGCCAGCAGCTTGGCAAGGGTGAACACTGAAGCTTTCTTT | many | TRBV5-1 | 14 | NA | TRBJ1-1
CASSFGTGAYEQYF | TGTGCCAGCAGCTTCGGGACTGGCGCCTACGAGCAGTACTTC | many | TRBV7-9 | 14 | NA | TRBJ2-7